The entry below gives a single TCR beta chain sequence along with its context. The sample is drawn from a study of radiotherapy plus CTLA-4 blockade in lung cancer. Profiled with immunoSEQ multiplex PCR; TCRdb holds only in-frame clones, not every one. The table has more than 90,000 clones, 75% to 80% seen once. The sequencing here drew on peripheral blood, taken from a patient treated with radiotherapy plus ipilimumab. The source is a human donor with non-small cell lung cancer who had a partial response to radiotherapy plus ipilimumab.

The CDR3 nucleotides are TGTGCCAGCAATACAGGGACAGTTCGCCGAACCGGTGAGCAGTTCTTC. Its protein is CASNTGTVRRTGEQFF. The chain links TRBV5-6 to TRBJ2-1; 7 positions match TRBD1. Unmatched junction bases numbered 18, after V lost 6 bases and J lost 9 bases. Germline CDR1 and CDR2: SGHDT and YYEEEE. The CDR3 is made up of 16 amino acids.